These T cell receptor beta chains were read from a single sample in a study of CD8 T cells in Susac syndrome. MiXCR, run by TCRdb on the immunoSEQ multiplex PCR reads, gives a single entry per CDR3 protein. The sample includes about 180,000 distinct CDR3 sequences, 94% of them seen just once. The material sequenced was CD4+ T cells from PBMCs. Receptors originate from a human donor with Susac syndrome. The CDR3 runs from the conserved cysteine through the conserved F or W. The D gene is left open where the match is weak. Clone size is stated in some rows and not others, as once, few, many or a class when expanded.

v_gene	abundance	d_gene	j_gene	CDR3nt	CDR3aa
TRBV9	once	.	TRBJ2-5	TGTGCCAGCAGCTTCAGTACGCAACAGGAGACCCAGTACTTC	CASSFSTQQETQYF
TRBV12-3/TRBV12-4	.	.	TRBJ1-4	TGTGCCAGCAGTTTACGGGGGGAAAAACTGTTTTTT	CASSLRGEKLFF
TRBV4-3	.	TRBD2	TRBJ2-3	TGCGCCAGCAGCCAAGGGGCTAGCGGGGGAGGAGATACGCAGTATTTT	CASSQGASGGGDTQYF
TRBV12-5	once	TRBD1	TRBJ1-2	TGTGCTAGTGGTTTGGTAACCGGGACAGGGTTCTATGGCTACACCTTC	CASGLVTGTGFYGYTF
TRBV6-2/TRBV6-3	.	.	TRBJ2-3	TGTGCCAGCACCTTCGGGTGGGAGTATACGCAGTATTTT	CASTFGWEYTQYF
TRBV29-1	.	.	TRBJ1-1	TGCAGCGTTGAAGATCTCTCGGCTTTCTTT	CSVEDLSAFF
TRBV29-1	.	TRBD1	TRBJ2-1	TGCAGCGGAGCGACCGACAGGGGACAATACAATGAGCAGTTCTTC	CSGATDRGQYNEQFF
TRBV7-9	.	.	TRBJ2-7	TGTGCCAGCAGCCCAATTGGAGGGTTTGCCTACGAGCAGTACTTC	CASSPIGGFAYEQYF
TRBV25-1	.	TRBD1	TRBJ2-7	TGTGCCAGCAGTGAGACAGGGGCTCCCTACGAGCAGTACTTC	CASSETGAPYEQYF
TRBV2	.	.	TRBJ2-3	TGTGCCAGCAGTGGGCACAGGGCCAGCACAGATACGCAGTATTTT	CASSGHRASTDTQYF
TRBV7-9	.	TRBD2	TRBJ2-5	TGTGCCAGCAGGAGATACTACAGCGGGGGAGAGACCCAGTACTTC	CASRRYYSGGETQYF
TRBV24-1	once	TRBD1	TRBJ1-2	TGTGCCACCAGCTCCGACAGGGACAACCATGGCTACACCTTC	CATSSDRDNHGYTF
TRBV2	.	.	TRBJ1-2	TGTGCCAGCAGTGAACATGGCTTGAGGGGCTACACCTTC	CASSEHGLRGYTF
TRBV30	.	.	TRBJ2-3	TGTGCCTGGGGTGCTCTGGCGGGGAACACAGATACGCAGTATTTT	CAWGALAGNTDTQYF
TRBV3-1	.	TRBD2	TRBJ2-1	TGTGCCAGCAGCCAAGTAGCTAGCGGAAATGAGCAGTTCTTC	CASSQVASGNEQFF
TRBV4-3	.	.	TRBJ2-3	TGCGCCAGCAGCCAAGCGGGAGGGGGCGACAGCCAGTGGACAGATACGCAGTATTTT	CASSQAGGGDSQWTDTQYF